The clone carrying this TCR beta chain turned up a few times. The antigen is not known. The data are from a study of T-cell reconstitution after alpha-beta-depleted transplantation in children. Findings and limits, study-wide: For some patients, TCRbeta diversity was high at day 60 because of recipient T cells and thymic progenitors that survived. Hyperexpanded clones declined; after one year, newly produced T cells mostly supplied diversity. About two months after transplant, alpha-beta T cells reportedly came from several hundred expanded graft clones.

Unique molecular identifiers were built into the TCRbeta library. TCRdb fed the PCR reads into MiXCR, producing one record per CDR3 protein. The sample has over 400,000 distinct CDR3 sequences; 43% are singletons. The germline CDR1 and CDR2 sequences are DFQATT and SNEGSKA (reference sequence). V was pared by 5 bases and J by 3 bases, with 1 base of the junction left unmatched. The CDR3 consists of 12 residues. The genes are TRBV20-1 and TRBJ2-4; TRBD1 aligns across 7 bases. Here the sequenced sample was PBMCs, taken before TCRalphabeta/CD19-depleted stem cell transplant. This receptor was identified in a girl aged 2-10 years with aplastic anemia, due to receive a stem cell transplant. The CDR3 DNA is TGCAGTGCTCAGGGGGACAAAAACATTCAGTACTTC. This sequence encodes CSAQGDKNIQYF.